The T cell receptor (beta chain) under discussion was sequenced for a study of cytomegalovirus exposure and HLA in healthy donors. General study points: Most TCR sequences proved rare, with some public TCRs found in many donors. Association of 16,951 TCR beta sequences with HLA alleles was found at 0.05 false discovery rate in a later analysis.

The CDR3 has 14 amino acids. Germline V gene sequence: CDR1 SGDLS, CDR2 YYNGEE. V lost 0 bases, J lost 0 bases, and 6 bases lay in between. This clone has only one observation. Its antigen is not known. PCR primers comprised 60 Vbeta and 13 Jbeta primers. Data came from immunoSEQ multiplex PCR; TCRdb stores just in-frame clones and leaves some out. This sample has roughly 100,000 clones, with approximately 76% found just once. V and J are TRBV9 and TRBJ1-1; no clear D. The sequencing sample was made of PBMCs. The TCR was taken from a woman aged 55-75 years in good health and CMV-seropositive. CDR3 nucleotide sequence: TGTGCCAGCAGCGTAGACAGCATGAACACTGAAGCTTTCTTT. It is translated as CASSVDSMNTEAFF.